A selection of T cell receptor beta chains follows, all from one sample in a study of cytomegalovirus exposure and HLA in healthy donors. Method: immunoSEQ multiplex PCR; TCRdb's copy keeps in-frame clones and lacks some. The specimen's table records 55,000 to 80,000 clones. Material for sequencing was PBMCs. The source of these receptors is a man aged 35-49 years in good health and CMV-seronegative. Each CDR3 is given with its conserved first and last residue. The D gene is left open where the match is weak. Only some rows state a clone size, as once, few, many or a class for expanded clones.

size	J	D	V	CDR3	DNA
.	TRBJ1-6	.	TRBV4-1	CASSYTLQGEYSPLHF	TGCGCCAGCAGCTATACCCTACAGGGAGAATATTCACCCCTCCACTTT
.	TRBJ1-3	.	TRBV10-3	CATEGVDGNTIYF	TGTGCCACCGAGGGGGTTGACGGAAACACCATATATTTT
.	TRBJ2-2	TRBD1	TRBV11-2	CASSSATGFTGELFF	TGTGCCAGCAGCTCGGCGACAGGGTTCACCGGGGAGCTGTTTTTT
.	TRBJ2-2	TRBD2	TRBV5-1	CASSLAGGMNTGELFF	TGCGCCAGCAGTTTAGCGGGGGGGATGAACACCGGGGAGCTGTTTTTT
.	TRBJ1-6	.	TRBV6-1	CASTRLQGDNSPLHF	TGTGCCAGCACCCGCTTACAGGGTGACAATTCACCCCTCCACTTT
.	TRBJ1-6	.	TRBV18	CASSPLDNSPLHF	TGTGCCAGCTCACCCCTTGATAATTCACCCCTCCACTTT
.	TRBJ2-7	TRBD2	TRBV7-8	CASSSHGSGAYEQYF	TGTGCCAGCAGCTCGCACGGCAGCGGGGCCTACGAGCAGTACTTC
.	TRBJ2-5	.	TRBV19	CASSIGEAGETQYF	TGTGCCAGTAGTATAGGAGAGGCTGGGGAGACCCAGTACTTC
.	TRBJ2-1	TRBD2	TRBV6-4	CASSASGGHDEQFF	TGTGCCAGCAGTGCCAGCGGGGGGCACGATGAGCAGTTCTTC
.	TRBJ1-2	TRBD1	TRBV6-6	CASSHDRGNYGYTF	TGTGCCAGCAGTCACGACAGGGGGAACTATGGCTACACCTTC
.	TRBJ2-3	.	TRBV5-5	CASSPGGTQYF	TGTGCCAGCAGCCCCGGGGGTACGCAGTATTTT
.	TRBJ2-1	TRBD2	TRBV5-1	CASSSPGLESHEQFF	TGCGCCAGCAGCTCCCCGGGACTAGAGTCCCATGAGCAGTTCTTC
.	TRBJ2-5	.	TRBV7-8	CASGQAGYRQETQYF	TGTGCCAGCGGCCAGGCGGGGTATAGACAAGAGACCCAGTACTTC
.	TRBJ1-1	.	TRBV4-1	CASRRGNTEAFF	TGCGCCAGTCGGAGGGGGAACACTGAAGCTTTCTTT
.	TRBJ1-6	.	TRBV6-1	CASGTDNSPLHF	TGTGCCAGTGGGACTGATAATTCACCCCTCCACTTT
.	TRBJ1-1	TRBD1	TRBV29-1	CSVPTQTGATNTEAFF	TGCAGCGTACCTACACAGACAGGGGCGACGAACACTGAAGCTTTCTTT
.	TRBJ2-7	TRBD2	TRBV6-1	CASTIEGLDTYEQYF	TGTGCCAGCACGATAGAGGGACTAGATACTTACGAGCAGTACTTC
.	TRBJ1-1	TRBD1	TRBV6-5	CASKAGRGYATEAFF	TGTGCCAGCAAGGCGGGCAGGGGGTATGCAACTGAAGCTTTCTTT
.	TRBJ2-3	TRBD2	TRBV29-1	CSARTSGGSDTQYF	TGCAGCGCCAGGACTAGCGGGGGTTCAGATACGCAGTATTTT
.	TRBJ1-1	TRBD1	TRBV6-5	CASRLRDRDTEAFF	TGTGCCAGCAGACTCCGGGACAGGGACACTGAAGCTTTCTTT
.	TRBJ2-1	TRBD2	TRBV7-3	CASSPLADGYNEQFF	TGTGCCAGCAGCCCACTAGCGGACGGGTACAATGAGCAGTTCTTC
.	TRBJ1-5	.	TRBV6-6	CASFLGQGNQPQHF	TGTGCCAGCTTTCTTGGCCAGGGCAATCAGCCCCAGCATTTT
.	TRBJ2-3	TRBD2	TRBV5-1	CASSLGTSMSTDTQYF	TGCGCCAGCAGCTTGGGGACTAGCATGAGCACAGATACGCAGTATTTT
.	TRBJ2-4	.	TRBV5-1	CASSFPEGAGIQYF	TGCGCCAGCAGCTTTCCTGAGGGCGCGGGCATTCAGTACTTC
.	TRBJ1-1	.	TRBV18	CASSPDEGNTEAFF	TGTGCCAGCTCACCCGATGAGGGGAACACTGAAGCTTTCTTT
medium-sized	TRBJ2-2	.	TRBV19	CASSIAGELFF	TGTGCCAGTAGTATCGCCGGGGAGCTGTTTTTT
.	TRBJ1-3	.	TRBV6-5	CASSPLDARGNTIYF	TGTGCCAGCAGCCCCCTCGACGCGAGGGGAAACACCATATATTTT
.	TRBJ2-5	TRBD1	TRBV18	CASSTGGETQYF	TGTGCCAGCTCAACAGGGGGGGAGACCCAGTACTTC
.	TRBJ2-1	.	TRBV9	CASSARAPPSGNEQFF	TGTGCCAGCAGCGCAAGAGCTCCACCCTCGGGCAATGAGCAGTTCTTC
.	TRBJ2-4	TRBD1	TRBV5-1	CASRVGGSDIQYF	TGCGCCAGCAGAGTAGGGGGCTCGGACATTCAGTACTTC
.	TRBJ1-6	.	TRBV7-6	CASSSTGSPSPLHF	TGTGCCAGCAGCTCAACAGGGTCACCTTCACCCCTCCACTTT
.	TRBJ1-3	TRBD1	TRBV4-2	CASSQPGGRGGNTIYF	TGTGCCAGCAGCCAACCAGGGGGCCGCGGGGGAAACACCATATATTTT
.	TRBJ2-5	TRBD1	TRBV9	CASSGGTVNRETQYF	TGTGCCAGCAGCGGAGGGACAGTTAATAGAGAGACCCAGTACTTC
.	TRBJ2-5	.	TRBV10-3	CAISAGGNRAQETQYF	TGTGCCATCAGTGCGGGAGGCAACAGGGCCCAAGAGACCCAGTACTTC
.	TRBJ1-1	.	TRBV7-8	CASSLQGWNTEAFF	TGTGCCAGCAGCTTGCAGGGGTGGAACACTGAAGCTTTCTTT
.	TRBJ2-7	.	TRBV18	CASSPLRTYEQYF	TGTGCCAGCTCACCACTGAGGACCTACGAGCAGTACTTC
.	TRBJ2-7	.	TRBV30	CAWPKIRTKKTYEQYF	TGTGCCTGGCCCAAGATACGGACAAAGAAAACCTACGAGCAGTACTTC
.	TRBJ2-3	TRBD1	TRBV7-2	CASITGGDTQYF	TGTGCCAGCATCACAGGGGGAGATACGCAGTATTTT
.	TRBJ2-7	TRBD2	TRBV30	CAWSGTSVAYEQYF	TGTGCCTGGAGTGGGACTAGCGTGGCCTACGAGCAGTACTTC
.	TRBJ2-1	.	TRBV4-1	CASSQGPYSHNEQFF	TGCGCCAGCAGCCAAGGGCCGTATTCGCACAATGAGCAGTTCTTC